The TCR beta chain under discussion was sequenced for a study of regulatory T cells in long-lasting Graves disease. Study-wide background: Persistent cases were those of Graves' disease that involved over 5 years of antithyroid drugs with positive TSH receptor antibodies.

This clonotype was detected only a few times. Its specificity is unknown. Both iRepertoire HTBI primers and Arm-PCR of CDR3 regions were used to build the TCR beta libraries. TCRdb processed the multiplex PCR reads anew with MiXCR; each CDR3 protein has one entry. This sample has 400,000 to 500,000 distinct CDR3 sequences; 20% to 25% occur once, and the top ten carry less than 9%. Trimming removed 6 bases from V and 4 bases from J; junction bases left unmatched: 6. CDR3 size: 14 residues. CDR1 MNHNS and CDR2 SASEGT come from the germline V gene. As to time point: persistent/refractory GD, antithyroid drugs over 5 years with positive TRAb. PBMC-extracted RNA yielded the TCR library. Study-level findings and limits: TRBV28, TRBJ1-2 and TRBJ2-5 emerged as the favored segments in persistent disease. Reduced TCR diversity was observed in persistent Graves' patients versus newly diagnosed patients.

The sequencing here drew on peripheral blood mononuclear cells (PBMCs), taken when the disease was refractory, from a patient treated with antithyroid drugs. This receptor was obtained from a female donor with Graves disease. V gene TRBV6-1 combines with J gene TRBJ1-2, with TRBD1 identical over 9 bases. DNA for the CDR3: TGTGCCAGCAGCCGGGACAGGGTTATCTATGGCTACACCTTC. Translating gives CASSRDRVIYGYTF.